The 3 T cell receptor beta chains in this list originate from one sample, sequenced in a study of regulatory T cells in long-lasting Graves disease. Time point meaning: newly diagnosed GD, antithyroid drugs for less than 3 months. RNA from PBMCs was the source of the TCR library. For TCR beta, libraries came from iRepertoire HTBI primers and Arm-PCR of CDR3 regions. TCRdb re-analysed the multiplex PCR reads in MiXCR, keeping a single row per CDR3 protein. The sample records under 800,000 distinct CDR3 sequences, approximately 15% being singletons. These data also featured in a second study, about T cells in Graves' hyperthyroidism and ophthalmopathy.

The sample in question was peripheral blood mononuclear cells (PBMCs), obtained at new diagnosis, from a patient treated with antithyroid drugs. The source is a woman aged 30 to 39 with Graves disease.

This clonotype was picked up a small number of times. The CDR3 region is CASSQGRDRGFLSNQPQHF. Here the CDR3 DNA reads TGTGCCAGCAGCCAAGGGCGGGACAGGGGGTTCCTTAGCAATCAGCCCCAGCATTTT. The chain is built from TRBV3-1 and TRBJ1-5, with TRBD1 matching 11 bases. Germline trimming cut 1 base from V and 0 bases from J; bases unmatched to any gene: 8. The CDR3 spans 19 residues. In germline, CDR1 is LGHDT, CDR2 YNNKEL (reference sequence).

The DNA of the CDR3 is TGTGCCAGCAGCGTATTTGCTAGCGGCTACAATGAGCAGTTCTTC. Its protein product is CASSVFASGYNEQFF. The rearrangement links TRBV9 to TRBJ2-1; TRBD2 agrees at 7 bases. After removal of 1 base from V and 3 bases from J, the junction contained 4 bases not matched to a gene. This CDR3 spans 15 amino acids. Germline values: CDR1 SGDLS, CDR2 YYNGEE.

This clonotype has ten or more counts. The germline gene is not matched at one end of the junction; a read error may be the cause. The gene calls are TRBV5-1 and TRBJ1-2; D not certain. The germline V gene encodes CDR1 SGHRS and CDR2 YFSETQ. This CDR3 is built from 12 residues. In nucleotides, the CDR3 is TGTGCCAGCAGTGCGGGCGGGTATGGCTACACCTTC. This sequence encodes CASSAGGYGYTF.